This T cell receptor beta chain was captured in a study of T cell clonotyping in hematopoietic cell transplantation. Findings and limits, study-wide: No sorting was done, leaving CD4 and CD8 contributions mixed. Few recipient clonotypes overlapped donors; over 97% were de novo at given depth. Graft donor and pretransplant recipient Inverse Simpson Index values predicted broader posttransplant TCR diversity. After transplant, recipient diversity fell while pathologically expanded clonotypes grew through day 180.

Trimming stripped 6 bases from V and 0 bases from J, with 7 bases between. The CDR3 runs to 13 residues. Germline CDR1 reads SGHRS; CDR2 reads YFSETQ. Remarks on this clone: The antigen remains undetermined.

Only in-frame clones appear in the TCRdb table, and some are missing; sequencing was by immunoSEQ multiplex PCR. There are some 5,000 clones in the sample; approximately 94% occur only once, and roughly 6.7% lies in the top ten. The rearrangement links TRBV5-1 to TRBJ1-3; no reliable D call. This sequence was found in a male patient aged 60-69 years who had an allogeneic stem cell transplant from a related donor, so the T cells may come from the graft donor. Some clones in this sample may be carry-over from other donors' samples. Source: PBMCs, taken 180 days after allogeneic stem cell transplant. The CDR3 sequence: CASNGGSGNTIYF. DNA of the CDR3: TGCGCCAGCAATGGCGGCTCTGGAAACACCATATATTTT.